This entry concerns a single TCR beta chain. The data belong to a study of blood T cell repertoires in COVID-19. Profiled with immunoSEQ multiplex PCR; TCRdb holds only in-frame clones, not every one. The sample carries hundreds of thousands of clones, approximately 90% recorded once. The ends were cut back, 5 bases at V and 4 bases at J, with 14 bases in the middle. From germline, CDR1 is LGHDT and CDR2 YNNKEL (reference sequence). The CDR3 loop spans 14 amino acids. V is TRBV3-1 (or the pseudogene TRBV3-2) and J is TRBJ1-1; D is uncertain. The origin of this receptor is a woman aged 45-60 years with active or convalescent COVID-19. Specimen: peripheral blood. DNA for the CDR3: TGTGCCAGCAGCTATAATTGGGAGGGCACTGAAGCTTTCTTT. Protein: CASSYNWEGTEAFF.